Listed here are 10 T cell receptor beta chains from one sample, sequenced in a study of a mutant IDH1 vaccine in newly diagnosed glioma (dated by TCRdb to the early 2020s). Receptor amplification or capture employed the immunoSEQ multiplex PCR assay. In TCRdb, the immuneACCESS table is reduced to in-frame sequences with V and J assigned. These tables do not hold every clone; where another copy was compared, an unresolved V gene accounts for under half, and the others remain unexplained. The sample table contains around 30,000 clones; only one count was recorded for 65% to 85% of them. The ten top clones hold approximately 28% of the sample. The antigens these receptors bind are not known. What this sample's time point label stands for: week 47, end of study. Each vaccine dose, consisting of 300 ug of a 20-mer mutant IDH1 peptide in Montanide, was administered subcutaneously with topical imiquimod.

The source material was PBMCs, sampled from a glioma patient whose treatment included an IDH1 peptide vaccine. These receptors all come from a man aged 25 to 40 with glioma.

This chain joins TRBV27 and TRBJ1-5; D gene ambiguous. With 2 bases removed from V and 1 base from J, the gap between germline ends came to 6 bases. The length of the CDR3 is 14 residues. Germline CDR1 and CDR2: MNHEY and SMNVEV (reference sequence). CDR3 sequence reads: CASSLRDSNQPQHF. CDR3 DNA sequence: TGTGCCAGCAGTTTAAGAGACAGCAATCAGCCCCAGCATTTT.

This rearrangement joins TRBV2 to TRBJ2-7, with 7 bases identical to TRBD1. V trimming: 10 bases; J trimming: 3 bases; junction bases outside the gene matches: 12. The CDR3 is 14 amino acids. Per germline, CDR1 SNHLY and CDR2 FYNNEI. CDR3 residues: CATMAETGFYEQYF. The CDR3 DNA reads as TGTGCCACCATGGCGGAGACAGGGTTCTACGAGCAGTACTTC.

This clone was counted a few times. The chain couples TRBV27 to TRBJ1-1, with a weak D call TRBD1 (6 bases). The CDR3 has 14 residues. Trimming took 5 bases from V and 2 from J, leaving 12 bases between them. In germline, CDR1 is MNHEY, CDR2 SMNVEV (reference sequence). Here the CDR3 DNA reads TGTGCCAGCAGTATCACAGGGACCAACACTGAAGCTTTCTTT. Its protein is CASSITGTNTEAFF.

V and J are TRBV4-2 and TRBJ2-7, with D possibly being TRBD1 or TRBD2 (6 bases each). The germline CDR1 and CDR2 sequences are LGHNA and YNFKEQ. CDR3 length: 15 amino acids. The V end lost 4 bases, the J end lost 0 bases, and 13 bases lay between the germline ends. CDR3 loop: CASSPKGGSSYEQYF. CDR3 DNA sequence: TGTGCCAGCAGCCCGAAGGGGGGAAGCTCCTACGAGCAGTACTTC.

This clone was seen only once. The chain carries TRBV29-1 and TRBJ2-7, with D possibly being TRBD1 or TRBD2 (5 bases each). Germline CDR1 and CDR2: SQVTM and ANQGSEA. This CDR3 has 11 amino acids. Trimming shortened V by 7 bases and J by 5 bases, and 12 bases separated the two germline ends. The CDR3 nucleotides read TGCAGCGGAGGGACGTTTGACGAGCAGTACTTC. Protein sequence: CSGGTFDEQYF.

This clone showed up just once. V is TRBV30 and J is TRBJ1-6; TRBD1 might be the D (5 bases). The length of the CDR3 is 17 residues. Deletions cut 3 bases from V and 6 bases from J, with 21 bases between. From germline, CDR1 is GTSNPN and CDR2 SVGIG (reference sequence). The CDR3 nucleotides read TGTGCCTGGAGCAACCCCTCAGGGCCAGGGCTTAATTCACCCCTCCACTTT. Protein: CAWSNPSGPGLNSPLHF.

The chain uses TRBV4-1 and TRBJ1-1; 7 nucleotides match TRBD1. Germline trimming cut 3 bases from V and 2 bases from J; bases unmatched to any gene: 15. The CDR3 spans 18 residues. CDR1 and CDR2 (germline): MGHRA, YSYEKL. This CDR3 reads CASSHRDRRGRGNTEAFF. DNA for the CDR3: TGCGCCAGCAGCCACCGGGACAGACGGGGCCGAGGTAACACTGAAGCTTTCTTT.

This chain uses TRBV9 with TRBJ2-5; 8 positions match TRBD1. Germline CDR1 and CDR2: SGDLS and YYNGEE. The CDR3 extends over 14 amino acids. J was trimmed by 4 bases and V by 3 bases; bases with no gene match: 5. This CDR3 reads CASSGTGTGETQYF. CDR3 sequence (DNA): TGTGCCAGCAGCGGAACCGGGACAGGAGAGACCCAGTACTTC.

V gene TRBV18 combines with J gene TRBJ2-5, with 10 bases lining up with TRBD2. V shed 6 bases and J 5 bases; nucleotides not matched to a gene: 9. The germline gives CDR1 KGHSH, CDR2 LQKENI. The CDR3 runs 15 residues. The CDR3 DNA is TGTGCCAGCTCTCGCCTGAGCGGGGGGGCGGAGACCCAGTACTTC. Amino acid sequence: CASSRLSGGAETQYF.

The genes are TRBV15 and TRBJ2-3; unclear D gene. The V end lost 2 bases, the J end lost 2 bases, and 8 bases lay between the germline ends. CDR3 size: 14 residues. Germline CDR1 is LNHNV and CDR2 is YYDKDF (reference sequence). In nucleotides, the CDR3 is TGTGCCACCAGCAGACTAGAAGACACAGATACGCAGTATTTT. Translated: CATSRLEDTDTQYF.